This T cell receptor beta chain was sequenced for a study of metastatic and nonmetastatic thyroid tumors. The wider study: Across peripheral blood and tumor or nodule tissue samples taken from malignant and benign thyroid patients, the repertoires were compared with one another. Study-level points and caveats: It was reported that TCR beta diversity was significantly higher in malignant thyroid tumors than benign nodules, in blood and tumor.

Thyroid surgery was performed in patients who had received no treatment beforehand. This clone is termed medium-sized. The antigen is not known. Original methodology: The study built a papillary thyroid cancer distant-metastasis classifier from CDR3 differences across clinicopathological groups. TCRdb redid the clone calls on the PCR reads using MiXCR. TCRdb, not the original authors, processed these V and J calls. The sample lists approximately 21,000 clones, about 30% seen once, with 15% to 20% in the top ten. Sequences were obtained from blood. The sequence derives from a female donor with papillary thyroid cancer or a benign thyroid nodule (not recorded which). Some clones in this sample may be carry-over from other donors' samples.

CDR3 region: CASSIWGAANSGANVLTF. The CDR3 DNA is TGTGCCAGTAGTATTTGGGGTGCAGCCAACTCTGGGGCCAACGTCCTGACTTTC. The V gene is TRBV19, the J gene TRBJ2-6, with D uncertain. The ends were cut back, 3 bases at V and 0 bases at J, with 15 bases in the middle. The CDR3 runs to 18 residues. The germline V gene encodes CDR1 LNHDA and CDR2 SQIVND (reference sequence).